The 23 T cell receptor beta chains below come from one sample, sequenced in a study of T-cell reconstitution after alpha-beta-depleted transplantation in children. Molecular barcoding with unique molecular identifiers was used for the TCRbeta library. Each CDR3 protein is one row after TCRdb ran MiXCR on the PCR reads. The table records fewer than 20,000 distinct CDR3 sequences, under 6.5% of them present only once. The sequenced sample was PBMCs, obtained before TCRalphabeta/CD19-depleted stem cell transplant. The receptors shown here come from a boy younger than 18 with acute lymphoblastic leukemia, due to receive a stem cell transplant.

This clonotype was counted at least ten times. The V call is TRBV18, the J call TRBJ1-4, with D perhaps TRBD1 (5 bases). Germline-derived CDR1 and CDR2 are KGHSH and LQKENI. V lost 2 bases to trimming and J lost 7 bases, with 8 bases between them. The CDR3 runs to 13 residues. The CDR3 bases are TGTGCCAGCTCACCAGGGGGTGGTGAAAAACTGTTTTTT. It is translated as CASSPGGGEKLFF.

This clonotype appeared many times. The chain combines TRBV7-2 with TRBJ2-1, with 7 bases lining up with TRBD1. The V gene's germline CDR1 is SGHTA and CDR2 FQGNSA. The CDR3 totals 13 residues. V shed 6 bases, J shed 8 bases, and the junction held 7 bases outside the gene matches. Here the CDR3 reads CASRRDRGYEQFF. The CDR3 coding sequence is TGTGCCAGCAGAAGGGACAGAGGGTATGAGCAGTTCTTC. Full variable domain (rest looked up from reference TRBV7-2 and TRBJ2-1): GAGVSQSPSNKVTEKGKDVELRCDPISGHTALYWYRQSLGQGLEFLIYFQGNSAPDKSGLPSDRFSAERTGGSVSTLTIQRTQQEDSAVYLCASRRDRGYEQFFGPGTRLTVL.

This clonotype was seen ten or more times. The chain links TRBV7-9 to TRBJ2-5; D gene unclear. There are 13 residues in the CDR3. Germline-derived CDR1 and CDR2 are SEHNR and FQNEAQ (reference sequence). Trimming took 5 bases from V and 0 from J, leaving 7 bases between them. The CDR3 sequence is CASSPAYQETQYF. CDR3 coding DNA: TGTGCCAGCAGCCCGGCGTACCAAGAGACCCAGTACTTC.

Ten or more counts support this clonotype. V is TRBV27 and J is TRBJ2-6; D possibly corresponds to TRBD1 (6 bases). CDR1 MNHEY and CDR2 SMNVEV come from the germline V gene (reference sequence). The CDR3 covers 16 residues. Trimming removed 10 bases at V and 0 bases at J, with 16 bases between. The DNA of the CDR3 is TGTGCCACTTCGGTGGACAGAAGCTCTGGGGCCAACGTCCTGACTTTC. Residues: CATSVDRSSGANVLTF. Complete variable domain (other parts from reference TRBV27 and TRBJ2-6): EAQVTQNPRYLITVTGKKLTVTCSQNMNHEYMSWYRQDPGLGLRQIYYSMNVEVTDKGDVPEGYKVSRKEKRNFPLILESPSPNQTSLYFCATSVDRSSGANVLTFGAGSRLTVL.

This clonotype showed up many times. V gene TRBV7-9 combines with J gene TRBJ2-3; TRBD2 is a possible D gene (6 bases). The CDR3 is made up of 13 amino acids. Trimming stripped 6 bases from V and 6 bases from J, with 13 bases between. From germline, CDR1 is SEHNR and CDR2 FQNEAQ (reference sequence). The CDR3 region has the DNA TGTGCCAGCAGGCCGGGGGTAGGCGATACGCAGTATTTT. It specifies CASRPGVGDTQYF.

This clonotype was seen repeatedly, ten times or more. The chain carries TRBV5-6 and TRBJ2-7; no firm D call. This CDR3 contains 14 residues. Germline assignment: CDR1 SGHDT and CDR2 YYEEEE. Between the trimmed V and J ends, which lost 2 bases and 3 bases, there was a span of 12 bases. CDR3 sequence (DNA): TGTGCCAGCAGCTTAGAACGGAAGAGCTACGAGCAGTACTTC. This sequence encodes CASSLERKSYEQYF. Using reference TRBV5-6 and TRBJ2-7 for the parts outside the CDR3, the full variable domain is DAGVTQSPTHLIKTRGQQVTLRCSPKSGHDTVSWYQQALGQGPQFIFQYYEEEERQRGNFPDRFSGHQFPNYSSELNVNALLLGDSALYLCASSLERKSYEQYFGPGTRLTVT.

This clonotype occurred many times. The genes are TRBV7-9 and TRBJ2-5; a possible D gene is TRBD1 (5 bases). V lost 7 bases to trimming and J lost 0 bases, with 9 bases between them. This CDR3 has 13 residues. Germline V lookup: CDR1 SEHNR, CDR2 FQNEAQ (reference sequence). CDR3: CASTPRDQETQYF. CDR3 nucleotides: TGTGCCAGCACCCCCAGGGACCAAGAGACCCAGTACTTC. The full variable domain, with the rest looked up from reference TRBV7-9 and TRBJ2-5, is DTGVSQNPRHKITKRGQNVTFRCDPISEHNRLYWYRQTLGQGPEFLTYFQNEAQLEKSRLLSDRFSAERPKGSFSTLEIQRTEQGDSAMYLCASTPRDQETQYFGPGTRLLVL.

This clonotype was seen repeatedly, ten times or more. This sequence joins TRBV20-1 and TRBJ2-3; D could derive from TRBD1 or TRBD2 (5 bases each). The CDR3 has 15 amino acids. The germline V and J ends were trimmed by 3 bases and 5 bases, with 18 bases remaining between them. Germline V lookup: CDR1 DFQATT, CDR2 SNEGSKA (reference sequence). The CDR3 protein is CSASEGSLGRDTQYF. CDR3 nucleotides: TGCAGTGCTAGTGAGGGGTCCCTAGGGAGAGATACGCAGTATTTT.

This clonotype was counted at least ten times. The chain carries TRBV9 and TRBJ1-2; D is undetermined. Germline V gives CDR1 SGDLS, CDR2 YYNGEE. The ends were cut back, 4 bases at V and 6 bases at J, with 16 bases in the middle. This CDR3 contains 14 residues. The CDR3 loop reads CASSPSTGRNGYTF. CDR3 in DNA: TGTGCCAGCAGCCCAAGTACGGGAAGGAATGGCTACACCTTC. Full variable domain (remainder filled in from reference TRBV9 and TRBJ1-2): DSGVTQTPKHLITATGQRVTLRCSPRSGDLSVYWYQQSLDQGLQFLIQYYNGEERAKGNILERFSAQQFPDLHSELNLSSLELGDSALYFCASSPSTGRNGYTFGSGTRLTVV.

This clonotype appeared many times. The chain has TRBV7-2 and TRBJ2-5; D is undetermined. Germline V gene sequence: CDR1 SGHTA, CDR2 FQGNSA. This CDR3 spans 14 amino acids. Trimming took off 4 bases at V and 1 base at J, with 10 bases between the two ends. DNA for the CDR3: TGTGCCAGCAGCTCCGGACCCGTCCAAGAGACCCAGTACTTC. This encodes CASSSGPVQETQYF.

In this sample, this clonotype is medium-sized. V usage is TRBV4-3 and J usage is TRBJ2-2; TRBD1 is a possible D gene (6 bases). The CDR3 is 16 amino acids. CDR1 is LGHNA and CDR2 is YSLEER in the germline V gene. Trimming removed 0 bases from V and 9 bases from J, with 17 bases in between. CDR3 sequence (DNA): TGCGCCAGCAGCCAAGAGGGGGCTGATTTTCTCAGGGAGCTGTTTTTT. Its translation: CASSQEGADFLRELFF.

This clonotype is labeled medium-sized. The chain links TRBV6-5 to TRBJ2-1; the D gene is possibly TRBD1 (6 bases). Trimming shortened V by 0 bases and J by 7 bases, and 13 bases separated the two germline ends. This CDR3 has 15 amino acids. Germline assignment: CDR1 MNHEY and CDR2 SVGAGI. In DNA, the CDR3 is TGTGCCAGCAGTTACTCGCCCCAGGGGCTAAATGAGCAGTTCTTC. This sequence encodes CASSYSPQGLNEQFF.

At least ten counts were recorded for this clonotype. The chain uses TRBV20-1 and TRBJ1-5; D not certain. This CDR3 has 16 residues. CDR1 is DFQATT and CDR2 is SNEGSKA in the germline V gene (reference sequence). The V end lost 6 bases, the J end lost 0 bases, and 18 bases lay between the germline ends. CDR3 protein: CSATSEADYSNQPQHF. CDR3 sequence (DNA): TGCAGTGCCACAAGTGAGGCGGATTATAGCAATCAGCCCCAGCATTTT.

The chain joins TRBV30 to TRBJ1-5; D might be TRBD1 (5 bases). Germline CDR1 and CDR2: GTSNPN and SVGIG (reference sequence). V gave up 3 bases and J gave up 6 bases, with 15 bases separating them. The CDR3 contains 14 residues. CDR3 region: CAWRGRAGFQPQHF. CDR3 bases: TGTGCCTGGAGGGGACGCGCGGGATTTCAGCCCCAGCATTTT.

This clonotype was found many times. V and J are TRBV2 and TRBJ2-1, with D possibly being TRBD1 (6 bases). CDR3 length: 15 residues. Germline V CDR1 and CDR2: SNHLY, FYNNEI. V was pared by 4 bases and J by 7 bases, with 17 bases between. The CDR3 DNA follows: TGTGCCAGCAGTGTCCTCCAGGGGTCCTCGAATGAGCAGTTCTTC. Its translation is CASSVLQGSSNEQFF. Using reference TRBV2 and TRBJ2-1 for the parts outside the CDR3, the full variable domain is EPEVTQTPSHQVTQMGQEVILRCVPISNHLYFYWYRQILGQKVEFLVSFYNNEISEKSEIFDDQFSVERPDGSNFTLKIRSTKLEDSAMYFCASSVLQGSSNEQFFGPGTRLTVL.

This clonotype was counted only a few times. The rearrangement joins TRBV30 to TRBJ2-2; no reliable D call. Trimming took 1 base from V and 5 from J, leaving 8 bases between them. The CDR3 extends over 13 amino acids. Germline CDR1 is GTSNPN and CDR2 is SVGIG (reference sequence). CDR3: CAWSDHLTGELFF. CDR3 DNA: TGTGCCTGGAGTGACCATTTAACCGGGGAGCTGTTTTTT. The whole variable domain, filled in from reference TRBV30 and TRBJ2-2, reads SQTIHQWPATLVQPVGSPLSLECTVEGTSNPNLYWYRQAAGRGLQLLFYSVGIGQISSEVPQNLSASRPQDRQFILSSKKLLLSDSGFYLCAWSDHLTGELFFGEGSRLTVL.

This clonotype is categorized as medium-sized (0.01 to 0.1%). The chain is built from TRBV29-1 and TRBJ2-1; perhaps TRBD1 as D (6 bases). Per the germline V gene, CDR1 is SQVTM and CDR2 is ANQGSEA. CDR3 length equals 14 residues. The CDR3 sequence is CSGRADSSYNEQFF. In DNA, the CDR3 is TGCAGTGGAAGAGCGGACAGCTCCTACAATGAGCAGTTCTTC.

This clonotype was recorded many times. This chain connects TRBV7-9 to TRBJ1-2; D gene ambiguous. The CDR3 covers 13 residues. Per the germline V gene, CDR1 is SEHNR and CDR2 is FQNEAQ (reference sequence). V lost 3 bases and J 4 bases, leaving 9 bases between the germline ends. CDR3 region: CASSLEGGYGYTF. The CDR3 coding sequence is TGTGCCAGCAGCTTGGAGGGCGGCTATGGCTACACCTTC.

This clonotype was found many times. This chain uses TRBV7-9 with TRBJ2-7, with D unresolved. There are 14 residues in the CDR3. Germline assignment: CDR1 SEHNR and CDR2 FQNEAQ (reference sequence). Trimming took 5 bases from V and 4 from J, leaving 15 bases between them. This CDR3 reads CASSALRPPYEQYF. The CDR3 DNA follows: TGTGCCAGCAGCGCACTAAGACCCCCATACGAGCAGTACTTC. The whole variable domain, filled in from reference TRBV7-9 and TRBJ2-7, reads DTGVSQNPRHKITKRGQNVTFRCDPISEHNRLYWYRQTLGQGPEFLTYFQNEAQLEKSRLLSDRFSAERPKGSFSTLEIQRTEQGDSAMYLCASSALRPPYEQYFGPGTRLTVT.

This clonotype appeared many times. The chain joins TRBV4-1 to TRBJ2-7; TRBD2 agrees at 8 bases. Trimming at V came to 5 bases and at J to 2 bases, leaving 5 bases not matched to a gene. CDR1 MGHRA and CDR2 YSYEKL come from the germline V gene. The CDR3 covers 14 residues. As DNA, the CDR3 is TGCGCCAGCAGCTTGTCGGGAGGGACCTACGAGCAGTACTTC. Its protein product is CASSLSGGTYEQYF.

This clonotype has at least ten counts. The J gene is TRBJ2-7, the V gene TRBV11-2; no definite D call. The CDR3 sequence is 11 residues long. With 5 bases removed from V and 5 bases from J, the gap between germline ends came to 7 bases. Germline V CDR1 and CDR2: SGHAT, FQNNGV. The CDR3 DNA is TGTGCCAGCAGCCCCCTGAACGAGCAGTACTTC. This encodes CASSPLNEQYF. The variable domain in full, completed from reference TRBV11-2 and TRBJ2-7, reads EAGVAQSPRYKIIEKRQSVAFWCNPISGHATLYWYQQILGQGPKLLIQFQNNGVVDDSQLPKDRFSAERLKGVDSTLKIQPAKLEDSAVYLCASSPLNEQYFGPGTRLTVT.

The sample holds many counts of this clonotype. The V call is TRBV12-3 or TRBV12-4, the J call TRBJ1-1; a weak D match, TRBD1 (5 bases). The CDR3 covers 16 residues. V gave up 6 bases and J gave up 1 base, with 18 bases separating them. CDR3 amino acids: CASSSSRVLSNTEAFF. In nucleotides, the CDR3 is TGTGCCAGCAGCTCCAGCAGGGTCCTTTCGAACACTGAAGCTTTCTTT.

The table lists this clonotype with many counts. CDR3 DNA: TGCAGTGCTTACAGGGGGAATCAGCCCCAGCATTTT. Protein sequence: CSAYRGNQPQHF. This chain connects TRBV20-1 to TRBJ1-5; 8 bases fit TRBD1. The CDR3 extends over 12 amino acids. Per germline, CDR1 DFQATT and CDR2 SNEGSKA (reference sequence). The trim removed 5 bases at V and 4 bases at J, leaving 1 base unmatched.